This TCR beta chain was recovered during a study of blood T cell repertoires in COVID-19. About the study: PBMCs, B-cell-depleted T cells, or T cells provided the cDNA or gDNA that made up the material.

As processed by the authors: Estimation of nucleated cell counts was performed using reference gene primer amplification. The assay was immunoSEQ multiplex PCR, and TCRdb's table has in-frame clones only and misses some. From that table come the V and J calls and clone size; the DNA was used to work out D and trimming. This sample carries roughly 200,000 clones, roughly 80% of them seen once, and the ten largest clones take around an eighth. The junction had 12 bases not matched to a gene; V was cut back by 5 bases and J by 2 bases. Germline V gives CDR1 MDHEN, CDR2 SYDVKM. The CDR3 is 16 amino acids.

This clonotype was sampled from a man in his fifties who had recovered from COVID-19. The rearrangement uses TRBV28 and TRBJ2-7; TRBD1 agrees at 7 bases. The sequencing input was peripheral blood. DNA of the CDR3: TGTGCCAGCAGTAATCTGTTCGGGACAGCAACCTACGAGCAGTACTTC. Amino acids: CASSNLFGTATYEQYF.